This T cell receptor (beta chain) was recovered during a study of cytomegalovirus exposure and HLA in healthy donors. Concerning this clone itself: The target antigen is unknown.

Study results and caveats: It was reported in a later analysis that an Asian-associated ancestry cluster showed fewer N-insertions than the approximately 670-donor mean. Follow-up analysis later connected one missense variant in DCLRE1C with trimming of TCR beta V- and J-genes.

The junction had 3 bases not matched to a gene; V was cut back by 0 bases and J by 9 bases. Germline V gene sequence: CDR1 SEHNR, CDR2 FQNEAQ (reference sequence). This CDR3 comprises 15 residues. PCR used 60 Vbeta primers and 13 Jbeta primers. The method was immunoSEQ multiplex PCR; TCRdb's version includes in-frame clones alone and lacks a portion of them. Among more than 85,000 clones, 80% were seen once, and the ten largest hold 6% to 8%. The chain employs TRBV7-9 and TRBJ1-6, with 9 bases identical to TRBD1. Sample: PBMCs. The sequence was obtained from a man aged 30-40 years in good health and CMV-seropositive. For the CDR3, the DNA is TGTGCCAGCAGCTTAGCAACAGGGGGCAGTTCACCCCTCCACTTT. It yields the protein CASSLATGGSSPLHF.